This TCR beta chain emerged from a study of identical twins. Each cDNA held unique molecular identifiers, and template switching gave it a universal primer site. Each CDR3 protein gets one entry after TCRdb re-called the 5' RACE reads with MiXCR. The table includes fewer than 250,000 distinct CDR3 sequences, 7% detected once. Findings and caveats of the study: High-abundance cord blood beta clonotypes had fewer insertions; memory repertoires showed none. Researchers caution that invariant MAIT and iNKT cells could partly confound zero-insertion analyses. For out-of-frame beta sequences, excess twin sharing was weaker.

At least ten counts were recorded for this clonotype. Its antigen remains unknown. The CDR3 extends over 13 amino acids. These data were also filed under a second study, of yellow fever vaccine responses in identical twins.

Sequencing was carried out using memory (CD45RO+) T cells sorted from blood. The sequence was obtained from a woman younger than 30 in good health. V gene TRBV21-1 combines with J gene TRBJ1-5. TRBV21-1 is a known pseudogene. CDR3 sequence: CASSKGHNQPQHF. CDR3 bases: TGTGCCAGCAGCAAAGGACACAATCAGCCCCAGCATTTT.